The 9 T cell receptor beta chains in this list originate from one sample, sequenced in a study of metastatic and nonmetastatic thyroid tumors. TCRdb re-processed the PCR reads through MiXCR. The data hold 55,000 or so clones, with approximately 19% observed a single time. No patient received treatment before thyroid surgery. Material: blood. These receptors came from a female donor with papillary thyroid cancer or a benign thyroid nodule (not recorded which). Some clones in this sample may be carry-over from other donors' samples.

The table lists this clone with many counts. The rearrangement joins TRBV3-1 to TRBJ2-5; 9 bases fit TRBD2. The V segment lost 1 base and the J segment 2 bases; nucleotides outside the gene matches: 5. CDR3 size: 16 residues. The V gene's germline CDR1 is LGHDT and CDR2 YNNKEL (reference sequence). The CDR3 is CASSQGPLAGQETQYF. Here the CDR3 DNA reads TGTGCCAGCAGCCAAGGGCCCCTAGCGGGGCAAGAGACCCAGTACTTC.

This clone has only a few counts. V gene TRBV28 combines with J gene TRBJ2-3; D is possibly TRBD2 (6 bases). This CDR3 contains 15 residues. CDR1 and CDR2 from the germline V gene are MDHEN and SYDVKM. V dropped 3 bases and J dropped 15 bases, with 25 bases sitting between them. CDR3 protein: CASSLDVTSTDTHYF. The CDR3 DNA sequence: TGTGCCAGCAGTTTGGACGTCACTAGCACAGATACTCATTATTTT.

Ten or more counts support this clone. This chain connects TRBV3-1 to TRBJ1-1; D gene unclear. Germline V CDR1 and CDR2: LGHDT, YNNKEL (reference sequence). V shed 4 bases and J shed 1 base, with 13 bases lying between them. This CDR3 has 15 residues. DNA of the CDR3: TGTGCCAGCAGCCGCGGAGGACGGACGAACACTGAAGCTTTCTTT. Translation: CASSRGGRTNTEAFF.

This clone was counted many times. J is TRBJ2-2 and V is TRBV2; 11 bases align to TRBD2. The germline gives CDR1 SNHLY, CDR2 FYNNEI. The V gene end was trimmed by 4 bases and the J gene end by 1 base; junction bases not matched to a gene: 8. CDR3 length: 18 amino acids. CDR3 coding DNA: TGTGCCAGCAGTGGCGGTATAGCGGGAGGGCAGAACACCGGGGAGCTGTTTTTT. It yields the protein CASSGGIAGGQNTGELFF.

This clone was seen ten or more times. The rearrangement links TRBV20-1 to TRBJ2-1; no firm D call. Germline-derived CDR1 and CDR2 are DFQATT and SNEGSKA (reference sequence). The V and J ends lost 0 bases and 0 bases respectively, with 12 bases between them. There are 16 residues in the CDR3. Here the CDR3 reads CSARDRDSYSYNEQFF. The DNA for the CDR3 is TGCAGTGCTAGAGACCGAGATAGCTACTCCTACAATGAGCAGTTCTTC.

With respect to this clone: This may stem from a read error, because a much larger clone lies one nucleotide away. The chain links TRBV20-1 to TRBJ2-5; the D is unclear. V lost 6 bases and J lost 12, with 14 bases in between. Germline V CDR1 and CDR2: DFQATT, SNEGSKA (reference sequence). The CDR3 runs 10 residues. CDR3 DNA: TGCAGTGCCCGGTCTGGTACCAAGTACTTC. Translation: CSARSGTKYF.

This clone is medium-sized within its sample. This chain joins TRBV6-1 and TRBJ2-7, with 10 bases identical to TRBD2. With V trimmed by 8 bases and J by 7 bases, 8 bases remained unmatched. The CDR3 loop spans 13 amino acids. Per germline, CDR1 MNHNS and CDR2 SASEGT. CDR3 amino acids: CASVALAGLEQYF. The CDR3 coding sequence is TGTGCCAGCGTGGCACTAGCGGGATTAGAGCAGTACTTC.

On this clone: The junction shows a germline mismatch at one end, possibly a read error. The J gene is TRBJ1-1, the V gene TRBV7-9; possible D gene TRBD1, 5 bases. This CDR3 spans 14 amino acids. Germline V gene data show CDR1 as SEHNR and CDR2 as FQNEAQ (reference sequence). The CDR3 region has the DNA TGTGCCAGCAGCTTGGAAACAAGGGGCACTAAAGCTTTCTTT. It translates to CASSLETRGTKAFF.

Many counts were recorded for this clone. The rearrangement links TRBV7-3 to TRBJ2-5; weak D call: TRBD2 (6 bases). This CDR3 is 13 amino acids long. Deletions cut 3 bases from V and 6 bases from J, with 11 bases between. Per germline, CDR1 SGHTA and CDR2 FQGTGA. This chain's CDR3 is CASSFGGGKTQYF. In DNA, the CDR3 is TGTGCCAGCAGCTTCGGAGGCGGGAAGACCCAGTACTTC.